Here is one T cell receptor (beta chain) with its context. The sample is drawn from a study of blood T cell repertoires in COVID-19. Background on the study: The United States, Italy and Spain supplied acute and convalescent COVID-19 samples. PBMCs, B-cell-depleted T cells, or T cells provided the cDNA or gDNA that made up the material.

Authors' data handling: The authors estimated nucleated cell counts from reference gene primer amplification. Method: immunoSEQ multiplex PCR; TCRdb's copy keeps in-frame clones and lacks some. That table gives V, J and clone size, and the DNA gave D and trimming. The table records some 100,000 clones, approximately 92% of them present only once. Trimming removed 2 bases from V and 3 bases from J, with 9 bases in between. CDR3 length: 14 residues. CDR1 is LGHNT, CDR2 FRNRAP, per germline. This sequence joins TRBV12-5 and TRBJ2-3; weak D call: TRBD1 (5 bases). The specimen was peripheral blood. This TCR was sampled from a man in his 70s with acute or convalescent COVID-19. CDR3 residues: CASGLQGSTDTQYF. CDR3 nucleotide sequence: TGTGCTAGTGGTTTGCAGGGTTCGACAGATACGCAGTATTTT.